These 5 T cell receptor beta chains were sequenced from one sample in a study of T cells in localized non-small cell lung cancer. Repertoires were generated with immunoSEQ multiplex PCR, while TCRdb's copy carries only in-frame clones and drops some. The sample lists more than 6,000 clones; approximately 50% were seen once. The sequencing used lymph node tissue, collected before any cancer treatment. These receptors originate from an older female donor with stage I lung adenocarcinoma.

The V call is TRBV9, the J call TRBJ2-7; 9 nucleotides agree with TRBD1. Trimming took 4 bases from V and 1 from J; bases not matched to a gene: 9. The CDR3 consists of 16 residues. CDR1 is SGDLS, CDR2 YYNGEE, per germline. CDR3 nucleotides: TGTGCCAGCAGCCCCGGCCCGGGACAGGGTTCCTACGAGCAGTACTTC. This encodes CASSPGPGQGSYEQYF.

The V gene is TRBV29-1, the J gene TRBJ2-5; possibly TRBD1 for D (6 bases). Germline CDR1 reads SQVTM; CDR2 reads ANQGSEA. CDR3 length equals 12 residues. The V and J ends lost 7 bases and 1 base respectively, with 10 bases between them. The CDR3 nucleotides read TGCAGCGGCAGGGGCGGCCAAGAGACCCAGTACTTC. This gives the protein CSGRGGQETQYF.

This chain joins TRBV19 and TRBJ1-2; D unclear. The CDR3 has 13 amino acids. From germline, CDR1 is LNHDA and CDR2 SQIVND (reference sequence). Between the trimmed V and J ends, which lost 0 bases and 3 bases, there was a span of 5 bases. CDR3 nucleotide sequence: TGTGCCAGTAGTATAGAGGGGTACTATGGCTACACCTTC. It codes for CASSIEGYYGYTF.

This clone was found a few times. The chain joins TRBV11-3 to TRBJ1-1; TRBD1 aligns across 8 bases. CDR3 length: 15 residues. Germline trimming cut 5 bases from V and 3 bases from J; bases unmatched to any gene: 8. Looked up from germline, CDR1 is SGHNT and CDR2 is YENEEA. CDR3 protein: CASSPSATGDTEAFF. CDR3 bases: TGTGCCAGCAGCCCCTCTGCGACAGGGGACACTGAAGCTTTCTTT.

V is TRBV28 and J is TRBJ2-2, with TRBD1 matching over 8 bases. Trimming took 2 bases from V and 4 from J; bases not matched to a gene: 6. This CDR3 region has 16 residues. Germline V lookup: CDR1 MDHEN, CDR2 SYDVKM. CDR3 coding DNA: TGTGCCAGCAGTTTACTGACAGGGGCTATCACCGGGGAGCTGTTTTTT. Its protein is CASSLLTGAITGELFF.